This record looks at one T cell receptor (beta chain) sequence and its context. Its antigen is not known. The PCR employed 60 Vbeta primers together with 13 Jbeta primers. TCRdb's copy holds only in-frame clones and misses some; the assay was immunoSEQ multiplex PCR. The repertoire holds approximately 140,000 clones, with about 85% as singletons. The data are from a study of cytomegalovirus exposure and HLA in healthy donors. Study background: Tens of millions of unique TCRs, all from HLA-typed donors, were included in an early release of the data. Caucasian-associated ancestry cluster membership applied to approximately 81% of approximately 420 genotyped donors.

Study-wide points: A later analysis reportedly found fewer N-insertions in an Asian-associated ancestry cluster than the approximately 700-donor mean.

The length of the CDR3 is 14 residues. Losses at the gene ends were 4 bases for V and 3 bases for J; bases not matched to a gene: 4. Germline V lookup: CDR1 SGHNT, CDR2 YYREEE (reference sequence). Sequencing was performed on PBMCs. The sequence was collected from a boy younger than 18 in good health and CMV-seronegative. The chain has TRBV5-4 and TRBJ1-2; 9 bases align to TRBD1. As DNA, the CDR3 is TGTGCCAGCAGCCGGACAGGGGAATACTATGGCTACACCTTC. This gives the protein CASSRTGEYYGYTF.